Below, one T cell receptor beta chain is given with its context. This record comes from a study of blood T cell repertoires in COVID-19. Study details: The analysed material was cDNA or gDNA that came from T cells, B-cell-depleted T cells, or PBMCs.

The germline V gene encodes CDR1 KGHSH and CDR2 LQKENI. This CDR3 spans 13 amino acids. Between the trimmed V and J ends, which lost 3 bases and 3 bases, there was a span of 9 bases. Assay used: immunoSEQ multiplex PCR; TCRdb lists only in-frame clones, some missing. The sample includes about 350,000 clones, roughly nine tenths of them seen just once. This receptor was taken from a woman aged 55-70 years with COVID-19, enrolled during active disease. The V call is TRBV18, the J call TRBJ2-7; maybe TRBD2 (6 bases). The source material was peripheral blood. The CDR3 DNA follows: TGTGCCAGCTCACCCCGGGGGAACTACGAGCAGTACTTC. Translated, it gives CASSPRGNYEQYF.